This TCR beta chain came from a study of blood T cell repertoires in COVID-19. About the research overall: Specimens from acute and convalescent COVID-19 originated in the United States, Italy and Spain.

V was cut by 5 bases and J by 1 base, with 9 bases left in between. The germline gives CDR1 SGHNT, CDR2 YYREEE (reference sequence). This CDR3 has 13 residues. Original methodology: Reference gene primer amplification gave estimated nucleated cell counts. Sequencing was performed with immunoSEQ multiplex PCR; in TCRdb, only in-frame clones are kept and a portion is missing. V, J and clone size are taken as reported in that table, and D and trimming were inferred from the DNA itself. The sample lists about 270,000 clones; about 87% were seen once. The TCR originated in a woman in her twenties or thirties with acute COVID-19. Input material: PBMCs or T cells enriched from blood (not recorded which). The V and J genes are TRBV5-4 and TRBJ1-1, with D possibly being TRBD1 (5 bases). CDR3 loop: CASRSQGNTEAFF. CDR3 sequence (DNA): TGTGCCAGCAGGTCCCAGGGGAACACTGAAGCTTTCTTT.